Listed below are T cell receptor beta chains from one sample, sequenced in a study of neurological immune-mediated disorders. TCRdb reprocessed the 5' RACE reads via MiXCR and lists one record per CDR3 protein. This sample has about 74,000 distinct CDR3 sequences; around 5.2% occur once, and the top ten carry 6% to 9.5%. Sequenced: PBMCs. Source of these receptors: a man aged 18 to 29 with multiple sclerosis. CDR3s include the opening cysteine and the closing phenylalanine or tryptophan. The order of the fields is clone size, V gene, CDR3 protein. The size entry is marked missing in some rows and otherwise reads once, few, many or a size class.

size: many; V: TRBV20-1; CDR3: CSARTGYTWVSTEAFF
size: many; V: TRBV12-3/TRBV12-4; CDR3: CASSPPYNEQFF
size: many; V: TRBV12-3/TRBV12-4; CDR3: CASSLTGYGYTF
size: many; V: TRBV7-2; CDR3: CASSLGTGGAFF
size: few; V: TRBV5-1; CDR3: CASSFKSSGAYNERFF
size: many; V: TRBV7-3; CDR3: CASSGPGLAGIGELFF
size: many; V: TRBV12-3/TRBV12-4; CDR3: CASRATENYGYTF
size: many; V: TRBV7-2; CDR3: CATSEFDSDTQYF
size: many; V: TRBV15; CDR3: CATSSGGGNYGYTF
size: -; V: TRBV12-3/TRBV12-4; CDR3: CASSSFGQGDTEAFF
size: many; V: TRBV20-1; CDR3: CSARLAEYEQYF
size: many; V: TRBV15; CDR3: CATSRDLAGATNEKLFF
size: many; V: TRBV6-6; CDR3: CASSNLNRGETQYF
size: many; V: TRBV25-1; CDR3: CASRGGVREQYF
size: many; V: TRBV6-5; CDR3: CASSYSGLAGFDTQYF
size: -; V: TRBV24-1; CDR3: CATGQGDYNEQFF
size: many; V: TRBV7-2; CDR3: CASSLDLRGVLNEKLFF
size: -; V: TRBV10-3; CDR3: CAISDRRQANQPQNF
size: -; V: TRBV7-9; CDR3: CASSLDPDRSGNTIYF
size: many; V: TRBV4-3; CDR3: CASSQWLAGVESYNEQFF
size: many; V: TRBV28; CDR3: CASSTRGTKLNEKLFF